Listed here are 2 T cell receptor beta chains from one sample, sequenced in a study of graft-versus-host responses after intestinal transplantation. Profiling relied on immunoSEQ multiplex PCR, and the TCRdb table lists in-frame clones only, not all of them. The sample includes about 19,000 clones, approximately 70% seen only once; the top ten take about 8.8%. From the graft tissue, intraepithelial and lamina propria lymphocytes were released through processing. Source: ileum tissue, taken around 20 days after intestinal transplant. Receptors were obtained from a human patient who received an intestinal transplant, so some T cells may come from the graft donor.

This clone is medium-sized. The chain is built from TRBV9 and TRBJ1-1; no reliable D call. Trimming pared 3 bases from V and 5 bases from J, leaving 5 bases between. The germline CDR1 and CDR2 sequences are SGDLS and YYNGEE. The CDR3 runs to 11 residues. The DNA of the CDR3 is TGTGCCAGCAGCGCCGGGACTGAAGCTTTCTTT. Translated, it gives CASSAGTEAFF.

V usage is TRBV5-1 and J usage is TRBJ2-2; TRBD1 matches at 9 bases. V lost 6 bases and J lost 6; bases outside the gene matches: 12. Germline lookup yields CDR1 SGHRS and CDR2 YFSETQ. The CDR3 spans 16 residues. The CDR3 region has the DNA TGCGCCAGCACCTTCGACAGGGGGATTATCGCCGGGGAGCTGTTTTTT. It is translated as CASTFDRGIIAGELFF.